Reported below is one T cell receptor (beta chain). Its specificity is unknown. This entry comes from a study of vaccination effects on CD4 cells after COVID-19. Overall study context: Sampling occurred a median 72 days post second dose, range 14 to 241.

The study, taken as a whole, reports: After vaccination of healthy people, only 1 of 255 vaccine-induced clones cross-reacted with common cold coronaviruses.

Antigen-specific CD4+ T cells were expanded with viral peptide pools in the ViraFEST assay before sequencing. Investigators separated out CD4+ T cells once around eleven days of culture had passed. Of the BNT162b2 and mRNA-1273 vaccines, participants received two doses of one or the other. Neither prior SARS-CoV-2 infection nor positive nucleocapsid antibodies were present in the vaccine recipients. TCRdb's copy holds only in-frame clones and misses some; the assay was immunoSEQ multiplex PCR. The table lists roughly 24,000 clones, 80% to 90% of them singletons. This CDR3 has 15 residues. Germline CDR1 and CDR2: SGHTA and FQGNSA. Trimming cost V 3 bases and J 0 bases; bases outside gene matches: 2.

This TCR came from a human donor who received a COVID-19 vaccine. Some clones in this sample may be carry-over from other donors' samples. V and J are TRBV7-2 and TRBJ1-5, with 7 bases matching TRBD1. The sequences come from CD4+ T cells from PBMCs cultured with SARS-CoV-2 spike peptides, collected after COVID-19 vaccination. The CDR3 region has the DNA TGTGCCAGCAGCTTCCGGGACAGTAGCAATCAGCCCCAGCATTTT. Translated, it gives CASSFRDSSNQPQHF.